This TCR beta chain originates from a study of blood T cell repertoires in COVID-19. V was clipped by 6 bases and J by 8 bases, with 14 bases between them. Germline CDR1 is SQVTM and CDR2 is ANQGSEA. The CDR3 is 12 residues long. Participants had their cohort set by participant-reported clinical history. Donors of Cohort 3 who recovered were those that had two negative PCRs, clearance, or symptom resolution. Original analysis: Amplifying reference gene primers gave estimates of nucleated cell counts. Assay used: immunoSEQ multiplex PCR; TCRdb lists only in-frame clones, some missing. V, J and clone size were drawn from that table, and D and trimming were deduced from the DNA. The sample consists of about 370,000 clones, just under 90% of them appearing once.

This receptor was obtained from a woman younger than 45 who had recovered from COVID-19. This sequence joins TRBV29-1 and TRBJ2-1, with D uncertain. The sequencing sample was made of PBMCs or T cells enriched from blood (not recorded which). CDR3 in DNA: TGCAGCGTACCCCTATCTCCCTATGAGCAGTTCTTC. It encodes CSVPLSPYEQFF.